The clone carrying this T cell receptor (beta chain) has at least ten counts. Its cognate antigen is unknown. Profiling that covered TCR beta VDJ and CDR3 relied on genomic DNA as its template. Using its own MiXCR run on the reads, TCRdb lists one record per CDR3 protein. This table has about 220,000 distinct CDR3 sequences, about a third appearing once. The data derive from a study of CD8+CD57+ T cells in acquired aplastic anemia. Study-wide context: Each DNA sample taken from sorted CD4+ and CD8+ cells came to 3 to 4 ug on average.

Overall study findings and caveats: Found in both controls and patients were twenty-nine CD8+ CDR3 sequences. Patients and controls had CD8+ Simpson's diversity values that were not significantly distinct.

This CDR3 has 14 amino acids. The V segment lost 7 bases and the J segment 4 bases; nucleotides outside the gene matches: 11. Germline loops: CDR1 DFQATT, CDR2 SNEGSKA (reference sequence). The chain is built from TRBV20-1 and TRBJ2-3; 7 bases align to TRBD2. The material sequenced was sorted CD4+, CD8+, or CD8+CD57+ T cells (not recorded which) from PBMCs. The sequence came from a human donor in good health, serving as a control. CDR3 nucleotides: TGCAGTGTTTACGGGTCTGCGGGGGCAGATACGCAGTATTTT. It encodes CSVYGSAGADTQYF.